These 32 T cell receptor beta chains share one sample of origin, sequenced in a study of blood T cells in healthy people across ages. A second about 7 to 12 cycle PCR used barcoded and J-beta primers. Each CDR3 protein is one row after TCRdb ran MiXCR on the 5' RACE reads. Among some 550,000 distinct CDR3 sequences listed, roughly 48% were seen once. Sequencing was done on a sample of blood. The source of these receptors is a man older than 75 in good health.

This clonotype was seen ten or more times. The genes are TRBV6-6 and TRBJ2-5, with unresolved D. Trimming cost V 2 bases and J 1 base, with 2 bases left between them. Looked up from germline, CDR1 is MNHNY and CDR2 is SVGAGI (reference sequence). This CDR3 is built from 12 residues. CDR3 bases: TGTGCCAGCAGTTACGTCCAAGAGACCCAGTACTTC. It codes for CASSYVQETQYF.

The chain couples TRBV5-1 to TRBJ2-3; D not resolved. Between the trimmed V and J ends, which lost 4 bases and 2 bases, there was a span of 14 bases. The germline V gene encodes CDR1 SGHRS and CDR2 YFSETQ. The CDR3 is 15 amino acids. The CDR3 nucleotides are TGCGCCAGCAGCCGCTTCGGCGGAACCACAGATACGCAGTATTTT. This translates into CASSRFGGTTDTQYF.

The chain carries TRBV29-1 and TRBJ1-4, with D tentatively TRBD1 (6 bases). The CDR3 runs 13 residues. The V gene lost 4 bases and the J gene lost 6 bases, with 12 bases spanning the gap. Germline-derived CDR1 and CDR2 are SQVTM and ANQGSEA. The CDR3 DNA is TGCAGCGTTGCCGGGACACCCGATGAAAAACTGTTTTTT. Protein sequence: CSVAGTPDEKLFF.

A few counts support this clonotype. The chain couples TRBV20-1 to TRBJ2-7; D might be TRBD2 (6 bases). The CDR3 extends over 14 amino acids. Trimming shortened V by 5 bases and J by 2 bases, and 16 bases separated the two germline ends. CDR1 is DFQATT, CDR2 SNEGSKA, per germline (reference sequence). Written as DNA, the CDR3 is TGCAGTGCTTCCTTAAGCGGGCGACCCTACGAGCAGTACTTC. This encodes CSASLSGRPYEQYF.

The chain employs TRBV5-1 and TRBJ1-2, with 9 bases matching TRBD1. This CDR3 region has 13 residues. Germline V gene lookup returns CDR1 SGHRS and CDR2 YFSETQ. The V gene end was trimmed by 4 bases and the J gene end by 7 bases; junction bases not matched to a gene: 5. DNA for the CDR3: TGCGCCAGCAGCCCAGGGACAGGGAGTGGCTACACCTTC. This gives the protein CASSPGTGSGYTF.

This clonotype was picked up a small number of times. The chain is built from TRBV29-1 and TRBJ2-5, with D maybe TRBD1 (6 bases). CDR1 is SQVTM, CDR2 ANQGSEA, per germline. This CDR3 contains 14 residues. V was pared by 3 bases and J by 7 bases, with 18 bases between. CDR3 bases: TGCAGCGTTGAGGTCGGGCAGGGGCCCTTGACCCAGTACTTC. It specifies CSVEVGQGPLTQYF.

V gene TRBV7-2 combines with J gene TRBJ2-7; D may match TRBD1 or TRBD2 (6 bases each). The CDR3 is 15 residues long. With 2 bases removed from V and 4 bases from J, the gap between germline ends came to 15 bases. Germline V gene sequence: CDR1 SGHTA, CDR2 FQGNSA. The CDR3 region is CASSLSRGARYEQYF. The DNA of the CDR3 is TGTGCCAGCAGCTTATCTAGGGGGGCGAGGTACGAGCAGTACTTC.

This clonotype showed up just a few times. The chain combines TRBV4-1 with TRBJ2-1; a weak D match, TRBD1 (5 bases). V dropped 0 bases and J dropped 10 bases, with 16 bases sitting between them. The germline V gene encodes CDR1 MGHRA and CDR2 YSYEKL. This CDR3 is 15 amino acids long. For the CDR3, the DNA is TGCGCCAGCAGCCAAGAATGGCAGGGTACTTCCGAGCAGTTCTTC. This sequence encodes CASSQEWQGTSEQFF.

This clonotype was detected only a few times. The V and J genes are TRBV20-1 and TRBJ2-1; D perhaps matches TRBD2 (6 bases). V lost 2 bases and J lost 10, with 21 bases in between. CDR1 DFQATT and CDR2 SNEGSKA come from the germline V gene (reference sequence). This CDR3 is built from 15 residues. CDR3 DNA sequence: TGCAGTGCTAGATCCGAAGCCCGACTAGTTGGGGAGCAGTTCTTC. Its protein is CSARSEARLVGEQFF.

This clonotype has just a few counts. The chain has TRBV29-1 and TRBJ1-2, with D possibly being TRBD1 (6 bases). Germline V gene sequence: CDR1 SQVTM, CDR2 ANQGSEA. The ends were cut back, 7 bases at V and 3 bases at J, with 15 bases in the middle. This CDR3 contains 13 residues. Here the CDR3 DNA reads TGCAGCGCATTAACAGGGTCGGACTATGGCTACACCTTC. This translates into CSALTGSDYGYTF.

The chain couples TRBV20-1 to TRBJ1-5; 7 bases match TRBD1. Germline CDR1 and CDR2: DFQATT and SNEGSKA (reference sequence). With V trimmed by 4 bases and J by 4 bases, 10 bases remained unmatched. This CDR3 comprises 15 residues. The CDR3 DNA reads TGCAGTGCTATTAGGCAGACAGGGCCTAATCAGCCCCAGCATTTT. Translated, it gives CSAIRQTGPNQPQHF.

On this clonotype: This may arise from a read error, as a much more abundant clone is one base away. CDR3 residues: CASSLTLQGVETQFF. Written as DNA, the CDR3 is TGTGCCAGCAGTTTAACCCTACAGGGGGTAGAGACCCAGTTCTTC. The chain has TRBV12-3 or TRBV12-4 and TRBJ2-1; 8 bases match TRBD1. CDR3 length equals 15 residues. The trim removed 2 bases at V and 13 bases at J, leaving 13 bases unmatched.

The V call is TRBV5-1, the J call TRBJ2-7; TRBD1 might be the D (6 bases). Germline V CDR1 and CDR2: SGHRS, YFSETQ. The germline V and J ends were trimmed by 2 bases and 4 bases, with 16 bases remaining between them. The CDR3 runs to 15 residues. This chain's CDR3 is CASSFLGQRWYEQYF. CDR3 DNA sequence: TGCGCCAGCAGCTTTCTAGGACAGAGGTGGTACGAGCAGTACTTC. Drawing the rest from reference TRBV5-1 and TRBJ2-7, the complete variable domain is KAGVTQTPRYLIKTRGQQVTLSCSPISGHRSVSWYQQTPGQGLQFLFEYFSETQRNKGNFPGRFSGRQFSNSRSEMNVSTLELGDSALYLCASSFLGQRWYEQYFGPGTRLTVT.

In this sample, this clonotype turned up a few times. The V call is TRBV10-3, the J call TRBJ1-1; tentative D call: TRBD1 (5 bases). The V gene's germline CDR1 is ENHRY and CDR2 SYGVKD. The V end lost 2 bases, the J end lost 1 base, and 11 bases lay between the germline ends. This CDR3 region has 15 residues. DNA for the CDR3: TGTGCCATCAGTGAGCAGGGTAGGGGGAACACTGAAGCTTTCTTT. Translation gives CAISEQGRGNTEAFF.

J is TRBJ1-2 and V is TRBV4-2; a possible D gene is TRBD1 (6 bases). Trimming took off 0 bases at V and 7 bases at J, with 9 bases between the two ends. This CDR3 comprises 13 residues. Germline CDR1 LGHNA, CDR2 YNFKEQ. The CDR3: CASSQDGQSGYTF. In nucleotides, the CDR3 is TGTGCCAGCAGCCAAGACGGACAGTCTGGCTACACCTTC.

This clonotype has a handful of counts. The chain uses TRBV3-1 and TRBJ1-1; perhaps TRBD1 as D (5 bases). The CDR3 spans 12 residues. V dropped 3 bases and J dropped 7 bases, with 9 bases sitting between them. From germline, CDR1 is LGHDT and CDR2 YNNKEL (reference sequence). CDR3 sequence: CASSHGTCEAFF. The CDR3 DNA follows: TGTGCCAGCAGCCACGGGACGTGTGAAGCTTTCTTT.

The chain recombines TRBV27 with TRBJ2-5, with D hard to call. The CDR3 loop spans 13 amino acids. Per germline, CDR1 MNHEY and CDR2 SMNVEV (reference sequence). Trimming left V 5 bases short and J 1 base short, with 8 bases between. The CDR3 protein is CASSPLTQETQYF. DNA of the CDR3: TGTGCCAGCAGTCCCCTGACCCAAGAGACCCAGTACTTC.

This chain uses TRBV29-1 with TRBJ2-1; D tentatively reads TRBD1 or TRBD2 (6 bases each). V was shortened by 8 bases and J by 2 bases, with 10 bases between the two germline ends. Germline CDR1 SQVTM, CDR2 ANQGSEA. The CDR3 has 12 residues. The chain's CDR3 is CSIRGAYNEQFF. The CDR3 nucleotides are TGCAGCATAAGGGGGGCCTACAATGAGCAGTTCTTC.

The gene calls are TRBV20-1 and TRBJ2-1; the D call may be TRBD1 or TRBD2 (6 bases each). V lost 3 bases, J lost 7 bases, and 13 bases lay in between. CDR3 length: 13 amino acids. CDR1 and CDR2 from the germline V gene are DFQATT and SNEGSKA (reference sequence). CDR3 nucleotides: TGCAGTGCTAGTATGGGGGCGGGAAATGAGCAGTTCTTC. Protein product: CSASMGAGNEQFF.

As to this clonotype: A much larger clone is a single base away; this may be a read error. Written as DNA, the CDR3 is TGCAGTGCCAGCGGACGGACTGAAGGCCACAATGAGCAGTTCTTC. This sequence encodes CSASGRTEGHNEQFF. V is TRBV20-1 and J is TRBJ2-1, with TRBD2 as a possible D gene (5 bases). The ends were cut back, 6 bases at V and 5 bases at J, with 20 bases in the middle. The CDR3 covers 15 residues. Germline CDR1 reads DFQATT; CDR2 reads SNEGSKA (reference sequence).

The CDR3 is CASSLDRRYQETQYF. CDR3 nucleotide sequence: TGTGCCAGCAGCTTGGACAGACGATACCAAGAGACCCAGTACTTC. The genes are TRBV5-5 and TRBJ2-5; the D is unclear. Germline loops: CDR1 SGHKS, CDR2 YYEKEE (reference sequence). Trimming cost V 0 bases and J 0 bases, with 9 bases left between them. The CDR3 has 15 amino acids.

The V and J genes are TRBV11-3 and TRBJ2-1, with D hard to call. Germline CDR1 is SGHNT and CDR2 is YENEEA. This CDR3 comprises 12 residues. V dropped 5 bases and J dropped 9 bases, with 11 bases sitting between them. The chain's CDR3 is CASSAHLGEQFF. The CDR3 DNA is TGTGCCAGCAGCGCCCATTTAGGTGAGCAGTTCTTC.

The gene calls are TRBV12-5 and TRBJ1-5; D perhaps matches TRBD1 (5 bases). This CDR3 is built from 14 residues. The V and J ends lost 6 bases and 3 bases respectively, with 12 bases between them. Germline CDR1 reads LGHNT; CDR2 reads FRNRAP. CDR3 in amino acids: CASGPGTTNQPQHF. The CDR3 coding sequence is TGTGCTAGTGGCCCCGGGACCACCAATCAGCCCCAGCATTTT.

The chain is built from TRBV11-2 and TRBJ2-5; maybe TRBD2 (7 bases). The CDR3 loop spans 14 amino acids. Trimming removed 5 bases from V and 6 bases from J, with 16 bases in between. Germline V CDR1 and CDR2: SGHAT, FQNNGV. In nucleotides, the CDR3 is TGTGCCAGCAGCGCTAGTGGGGGGGCGAAGACCCAGTACTTC. Amino acid sequence: CASSASGGAKTQYF. Using reference TRBV11-2 and TRBJ2-5 for the parts outside the CDR3, the full variable domain is EAGVAQSPRYKIIEKRQSVAFWCNPISGHATLYWYQQILGQGPKLLIQFQNNGVVDDSQLPKDRFSAERLKGVDSTLKIQPAKLEDSAVYLCASSASGGAKTQYFGPGTRLLVL.

The J gene is TRBJ2-4, the V gene TRBV2; 10 bases align to TRBD2. TRBJ2-7 explains the end of the DNA better; the J call may be wrong. Per the germline V gene, CDR1 is SNHLY and CDR2 is FYNNEI. This CDR3 region has 15 residues. The chain's CDR3 is CATKLERGGPHEQYF. CDR3 in DNA: TGTGCCACCAAGCTCGAGCGGGGGGGCCCCCACGAGCAGTACTTC.

V is TRBV12-3 or TRBV12-4 and J is TRBJ2-7; no reliable D call. V lost 4 bases, J lost 2 bases, and 9 bases lay in between. This CDR3 has 13 amino acids. The CDR3 nucleotides are TGTGCCAGCAGTTACTCCATGACCTACGAGCAGTACTTC. It is translated as CASSYSMTYEQYF.

On this clonotype itself: This sequence may be a read error, since a much larger clone differs from it by one base. The chain is built from TRBV5-1 and TRBJ2-1, with D maybe TRBD1 (6 bases). V was shortened by 4 bases and J by 10 bases, with 12 bases between the two germline ends. CDR1 SGHRS and CDR2 YFSETQ come from the germline V gene. The CDR3 contains 12 residues. This CDR3 reads CASSQDSYEQFF. CDR3 DNA: TGCGCCAGCAGCCAGGACAGCTACGAGCAGTTCTTC.

The rearrangement links TRBV6-5 to TRBJ2-1, with D maybe TRBD1 (6 bases). The V gene's germline CDR1 is MNHEY and CDR2 SVGAGI. V lost 8 bases to trimming and J lost 9 bases, with 11 bases between them. The CDR3 consists of 11 residues. CDR3 region: CASGQFTEQFF. The CDR3 DNA is TGTGCCAGCGGACAGTTCACTGAGCAGTTCTTC.

In this sample, this clonotype turned up many times. CDR3 region: CASSYRTGGNIQYF. DNA of the CDR3: TGTGCCAGCAGTTACCGGACAGGGGGGAACATTCAGTACTTC. The rearrangement uses TRBV6-5 and TRBJ2-4; 10 bases line up with TRBD1. CDR1 and CDR2 from the germline V gene are MNHEY and SVGAGI. The CDR3 length is 14 residues. Trimming removed 2 bases from V and 7 bases from J; junction bases left unmatched: 2.

J is TRBJ1-1 and V is TRBV28; D is possibly TRBD1 (5 bases). Germline CDR1 is MDHEN and CDR2 is SYDVKM. The CDR3 covers 12 residues. Trimming shortened V by 2 bases and J by 9 bases, and 10 bases separated the two germline ends. For the CDR3, the DNA is TGTGCCAGCAGTTTAGGGGGGACTAAAGCTTTCTTT. Encoded protein: CASSLGGTKAFF. Based on the CDR3 plus reference TRBV28 and TRBJ1-1, the full variable domain is DVKVTQSSRYLVKRTGEKVFLECVQDMDHENMFWYRQDPGLGLRLIYFSYDVKMKEKGDIPEGYSVSREKKERFSLILESASTNQTSMYLCASSLGGTKAFFGQGTRLTVV.

This clonotype was found a few times. V gene TRBV29-1 combines with J gene TRBJ2-1, with 7 positions matching TRBD2. The germline CDR1 and CDR2 sequences are SQVTM and ANQGSEA. V gave up 7 bases and J gave up 6 bases; unmatched junction bases: 15. The CDR3 has 15 amino acids. The CDR3 protein is CSARLAREIPNEQFF. CDR3 DNA: TGCAGCGCGAGACTAGCTCGGGAGATCCCCAATGAGCAGTTCTTC.

The chain joins TRBV7-2 to TRBJ2-3; 8 bases agree with TRBD2. The CDR3 loop spans 15 amino acids. V trimming: 2 bases; J trimming: 6 bases; junction bases outside the gene matches: 7. From germline, CDR1 is SGHTA and CDR2 FQGNSA. The CDR3 coding sequence is TGTGCCAGCAGCTTAACGGCGGGAGGTAGTGATACGCAGTATTTT. This sequence encodes CASSLTAGGSDTQYF.